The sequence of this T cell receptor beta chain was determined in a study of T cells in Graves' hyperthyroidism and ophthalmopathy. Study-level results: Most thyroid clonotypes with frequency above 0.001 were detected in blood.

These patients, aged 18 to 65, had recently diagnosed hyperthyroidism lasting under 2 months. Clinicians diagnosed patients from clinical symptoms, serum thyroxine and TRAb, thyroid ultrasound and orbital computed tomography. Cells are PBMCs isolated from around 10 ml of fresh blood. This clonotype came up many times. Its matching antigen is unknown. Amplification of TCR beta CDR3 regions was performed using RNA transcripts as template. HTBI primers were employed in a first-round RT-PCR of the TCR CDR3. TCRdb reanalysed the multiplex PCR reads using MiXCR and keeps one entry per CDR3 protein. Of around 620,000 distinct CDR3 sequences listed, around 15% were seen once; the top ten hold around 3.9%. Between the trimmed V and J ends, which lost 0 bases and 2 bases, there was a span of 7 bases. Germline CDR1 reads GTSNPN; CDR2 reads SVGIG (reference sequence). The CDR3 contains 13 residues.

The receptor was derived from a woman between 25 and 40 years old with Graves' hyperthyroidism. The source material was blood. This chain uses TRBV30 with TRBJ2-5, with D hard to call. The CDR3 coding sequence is TGTGCCTGGAGTGTACTCGGGCAAGAGACCCAGTACTTC. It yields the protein CAWSVLGQETQYF. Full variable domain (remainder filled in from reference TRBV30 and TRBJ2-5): SQTIHQWPATLVQPVGSPLSLECTVEGTSNPNLYWYRQAAGRGLQLLFYSVGIGQISSEVPQNLSASRPQDRQFILSSKKLLLSDSGFYLCAWSVLGQETQYFGPGTRLLVL.